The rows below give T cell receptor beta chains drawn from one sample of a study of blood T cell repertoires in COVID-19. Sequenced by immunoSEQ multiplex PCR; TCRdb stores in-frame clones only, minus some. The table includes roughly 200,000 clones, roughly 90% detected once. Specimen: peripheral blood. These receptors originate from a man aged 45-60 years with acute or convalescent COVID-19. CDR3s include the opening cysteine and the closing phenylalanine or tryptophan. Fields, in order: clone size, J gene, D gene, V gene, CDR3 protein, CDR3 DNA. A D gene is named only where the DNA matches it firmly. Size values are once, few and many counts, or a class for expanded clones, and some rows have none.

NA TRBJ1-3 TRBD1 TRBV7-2 CASSHRDREREIYF TGTGCCAGCAGCCACCGGGACAGGGAGCGGGAGATATATTTT
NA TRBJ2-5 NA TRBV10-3 CAMGGREETQYF TGTGCCATGGGAGGAAGGGAAGAGACCCAGTACTTC
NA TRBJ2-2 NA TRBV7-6 CASSLKLTGRSTGELFF TGTGCCAGCAGCTTAAAACTAACAGGGCGTAGCACCGGGGAGCTGTTTTTT
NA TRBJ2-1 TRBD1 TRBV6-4 CASNQGVGEQFF TGTGCCAGTAATCAGGGGGTTGGTGAGCAGTTCTTC
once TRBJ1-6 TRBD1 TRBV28 CASSPGTGNNSPLHF TGTGCCAGCAGTCCAGGGACAGGGAATAATTCACCCCTCCACTTT
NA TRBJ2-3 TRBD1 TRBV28 CATGRGQGAQYF TGTGCCACCGGCAGGGGACAGGGGGCGCAGTATTTT
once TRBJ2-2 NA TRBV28 CASSVDITGELFF TGTGCCAGCAGTGTCGACATCACCGGGGAGCTGTTTTTT
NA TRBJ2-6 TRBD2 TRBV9 CASSARLAGANVLTF TGTGCCAGCAGCGCCCGACTAGCGGGAGCCAACGTCCTGACTTTC
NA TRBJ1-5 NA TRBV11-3 CASSLGGPTQHF TGTGCCAGCAGCTTAGGCGGGCCGACCCAGCATTTT
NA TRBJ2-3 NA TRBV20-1 CSAHSDTQYF TGCAGTGCTCATTCAGATACGCAGTATTTT
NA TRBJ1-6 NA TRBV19 CASSLQTGEYNSPLHF TGTGCCAGTAGTCTCCAGACAGGAGAATATAATTCACCCCTCCACTTT
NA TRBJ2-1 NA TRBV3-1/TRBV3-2 CASSQPTAGAYNEQFF TGTGCCAGCAGCCAACCGACCGCAGGGGCCTACAATGAGCAGTTCTTC
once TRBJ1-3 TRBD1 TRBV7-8 CASSSGQGLTGNTIYF TGTGCCAGCAGCTCGGGACAGGGTCTTACTGGAAACACCATATATTTT
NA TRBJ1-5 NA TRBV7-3 CASSPGQNQPQHF TGTGCCAGCAGTCCAGGACAGAATCAGCCCCAGCATTTT
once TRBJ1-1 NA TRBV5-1 CASSLARQTTTEAFF TGCGCCAGCAGCTTGGCTCGACAGACGACCACTGAAGCTTTCTTT
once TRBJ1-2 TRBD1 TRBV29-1 CSVEDRGNYGYTF TGCAGCGTTGAAGACAGGGGGAACTATGGCTACACCTTC
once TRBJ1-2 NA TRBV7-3 CASSLNAGNYGYTF TGTGCCAGCAGCTTAAACGCAGGGAACTATGGCTACACCTTC
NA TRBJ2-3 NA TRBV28 CASSRSGESTDTQYF TGTGCCAGCAGTCGGTCAGGGGAAAGCACAGATACGCAGTATTTT
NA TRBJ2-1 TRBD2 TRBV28 CASRGGLAGPTEQFF TGTGCCAGCAGGGGAGGACTAGCGGGACCGACTGAGCAGTTCTTC
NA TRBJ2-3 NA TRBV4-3 CASSQSQGADTQYF TGCGCCAGCAGCCAGAGCCAGGGCGCAGATACGCAGTATTTT
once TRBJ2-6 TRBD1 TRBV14 CASSQVWDRSAGANVLTF TGTGCCAGCAGCCAAGTGTGGGACAGGTCGGCTGGGGCCAACGTCCTGACTTTC
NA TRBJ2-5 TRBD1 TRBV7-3 CASSVGQGRWETQYF TGTGCCAGCAGCGTGGGACAGGGCCGTTGGGAGACCCAGTACTTC
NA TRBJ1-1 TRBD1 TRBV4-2 CASRARDRGHGSTEAFF TGTGCCAGCAGGGCCCGGGACAGGGGGCACGGGAGCACTGAAGCTTTCTTT
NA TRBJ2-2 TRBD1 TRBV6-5 CATNRDRDTGELFF TGTGCCACAAACCGGGACAGGGACACCGGGGAGCTGTTTTTT
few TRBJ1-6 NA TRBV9 CASSANAVNSPLHF TGTGCCAGCAGCGCTAACGCGGTCAATTCACCCCTCCACTTT
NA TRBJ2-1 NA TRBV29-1 CSVDRQYNEQFF TGCAGCGTAGACCGACAGTACAATGAGCAGTTCTTC
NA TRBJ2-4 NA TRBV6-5 CASSYSLLAKNIQYF TGTGCCAGCAGTTACTCCCTCCTAGCCAAAAACATTCAGTACTTC
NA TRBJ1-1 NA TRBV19 CASSIGEGEAFF TGTGCCAGTAGTATAGGGGAGGGTGAAGCTTTCTTT
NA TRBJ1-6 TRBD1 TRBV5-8 CASSRPGTGGSPLHF TGTGCCAGCAGCCGCCCAGGGACAGGGGGCTCACCCCTCCACTTT
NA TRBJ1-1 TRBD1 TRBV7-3 CASKLDRANTEAFF TGTGCCAGCAAACTGGACAGGGCGAACACTGAAGCTTTCTTT
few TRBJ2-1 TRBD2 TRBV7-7 CASSKALAGVSGEQFF TGTGCCAGCAGCAAGGCACTAGCGGGAGTCTCGGGTGAGCAGTTCTTC
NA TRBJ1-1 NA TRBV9 CASSVSPEQGNKAFF TGTGCCAGCAGCGTGTCCCCCGAGCAGGGGAATAAAGCTTTCTTT
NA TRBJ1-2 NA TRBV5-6 CASSATGSGYTF TGTGCCAGCAGCGCTACAGGGTCTGGCTACACCTTC
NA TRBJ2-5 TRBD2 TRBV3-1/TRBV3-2 CASSQSSGIQETQYF TGTGCCAGCAGCCAGTCTAGCGGGATTCAAGAGACCCAGTACTTC
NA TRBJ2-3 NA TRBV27 CASSFPNTDTQYF TGTGCCAGCAGTTTTCCAAACACAGATACGCAGTATTTT
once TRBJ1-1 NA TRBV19 CASSRTLNTEAFF TGTGCCAGTAGTCGGACACTGAACACTGAAGCTTTCTTT
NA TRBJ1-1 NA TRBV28 CASSTIGARTEAFF TGTGCCAGCAGCACCATAGGGGCGCGCACTGAAGCTTTCTTT
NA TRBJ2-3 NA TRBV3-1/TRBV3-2 CASSHRGDTQYF TGTGCCAGCAGCCACAGGGGAGATACGCAGTATTTT
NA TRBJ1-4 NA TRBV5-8 CASSLSRGNSNEKLFF TGTGCCAGCAGCTTGAGTAGAGGGAACTCAAATGAAAAACTGTTTTTT
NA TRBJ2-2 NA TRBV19 CASSFAYTGELFF TGTGCCAGTAGTTTCGCGTACACCGGGGAGCTGTTTTTT
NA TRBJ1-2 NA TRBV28 CASSPWGRGGYGYTF TGTGCCAGCAGTCCATGGGGGAGGGGTGGGTATGGCTACACCTTC